This TCR beta chain comes out of a study of T cells in Graves' hyperthyroidism and ophthalmopathy. Findings and limits, study-wide: Most expanded thyroid clonotypes above 0.001 recurred in blood. Ophthalmopathy was predicted by the model a median of approximately 6 months ahead of onset.

This clonotype was seen only a few times. The antigen remains undetermined. TCR beta CDR3 region amplification was performed from RNA transcripts. The study used the HTBI primer set for a first-round RT-PCR of the TCR CDR3. Using its own MiXCR run on the multiplex PCR reads, TCRdb lists one record per CDR3 protein. The profile shows 300,000 to 400,000 distinct CDR3 sequences, around a sixth of them singletons. The diagnostic basis comprised clinical symptoms, serum thyroxine and TRAb, thyroid ultrasound and orbital computed tomography. The CDR3 sequence is 13 residues long. Germline V lookup: CDR1 ENHRY, CDR2 SYGVKD. V lost 7 bases, J lost 4 bases, and 13 bases lay in between.

This clonotype was sampled from a man younger than 35 with Graves' ophthalmopathy. Sequencing was carried out using blood. The chain has TRBV10-3 and TRBJ1-2; maybe TRBD1 (6 bases). In nucleotides, the CDR3 is TGTGCCATCACGAGAGAACAGGGCTATGGCTACACCTTC. Translation: CAITREQGYGYTF.